This TCR beta chain was captured in a study of CD8+ T cells in alopecia areata. Stated treatment: oral pan-JAK inhibitor, 5-10 mg twice daily. General study findings and limits: One nonresponder leaves baseline CD8+ expansion's link to response uncertain.

Extraction and reverse transcription of RNA yielded cDNA as the sequencing template. The protocol was immunoSEQ multiplex PCR, while the TCRdb copy is restricted to in-frame clones and leaves out a portion. The profile shows around 170,000 clones, around 49% of them singletons. Points on this clone: Its antigen is not known.

The CDR3 has 16 residues. Trimming removed 2 bases from V and 2 bases from J; junction bases left unmatched: 1. The germline V gene encodes CDR1 MGHRA and CDR2 YSYEKL. This TCR was recovered from a human donor with alopecia areata. The chain carries TRBV4-1 and TRBJ2-5; the match to TRBD2 covers 14 bases. This specimen consisted of CD8+ T cells sorted from blood, obtained at week 52, from a patient treated with tofacitinib. CDR3 nucleotides: TGCGCCAGCAGCCAACGGACTAGCGGGGGGCAAGAGACCCAGTACTTC. Protein sequence: CASSQRTSGGQETQYF.